This TCR beta chain appears in the sequencing data of a study of shared clonotypes between healthy human individuals. Study-level findings and limits: Among the subsets, naive ones generally showed larger estimated richness than memory ones. Approximately 5% was the fraction of naive CD4 clonotypes found shared across several donors. Expectations were that clonotype sharing among donors would be affected by sequencing depth.

The repertoire was sequenced with immunoSEQ multiplex PCR; TCRdb's copy has only in-frame clones and lacks some. Of about 1.5 million clones in the sample, about 98% are singletons; the top ten hold around 0.47%. Note on this clone: Its matching antigen is unknown.

The sequencing sample was made of naive CD4+ T cells sorted from blood. Described subset: CD45RA+ positively selected. This TCR derives from a young man in good health.

CDR3 coding DNA: TGCAGCGTCCCTTATCCGGCGGGGGAAAAACTGTTTTTT. Its translation is CSVPYPAGEKLFF. This chain uses TRBV29-1 with TRBJ1-4; D ambiguous. The CDR3 runs 13 residues. Germline assignment: CDR1 SQVTM and CDR2 ANQGSEA. V was shortened by 6 bases and J by 8 bases, with 16 bases between the two germline ends.